The sequence of this TCR beta chain was determined in a study of blood T cells in healthy people across ages. Note on this clonotype: The antigen is unknown.

Findings of the study overall: The percentage of naive T cells correlated strongly with TCR beta diversity. Long-lived and aged donors differed, with more naive CD4+ cells and higher diversity in the long-lived.

V shed 7 bases, J shed 6 bases, and the junction held 14 bases outside the gene matches. The germline V gene encodes CDR1 SQVTM and CDR2 ANQGSEA. This CDR3 has 15 residues. Total RNA was extracted at no less than 5 micrograms per sample. Using a J-beta primer mix together with a sample-barcoded 5' primer, a second PCR was run for about 7 to 12 cycles. Every sample gave at least 2.5 million paired-end reads containing CDR3. Via MiXCR, TCRdb re-called the 5' RACE reads, giving one row per CDR3 protein. The data show 910,000 or so distinct CDR3 sequences, about 53% seen once. Sequenced input: blood. The rearrangement uses TRBV29-1 and TRBJ2-3; TRBD2 aligns across 9 bases. This clonotype was obtained from a woman aged 55-70 years in good health. CDR3 bases: TGCAGCGCCCCCCGCTTAGCGGGAGCCCCCGATACGCAGTATTTT. The encoded protein is CSAPRLAGAPDTQYF.